The 29 T cell receptor beta chains presented below share a single source sample, sequenced in a study of cytomegalovirus exposure and HLA in healthy donors. Researchers ran the PCR with 60 Vbeta and 13 Jbeta primers. Method: immunoSEQ multiplex PCR; TCRdb's copy keeps in-frame clones and lacks some. Its clone listing holds about 210,000 clones. The sample taken for sequencing was PBMCs. All receptors derive from a woman aged 25 to 45 in good health and CMV-seropositive.

The genes are TRBV19 and TRBJ1-2, with D perhaps matching TRBD1 (6 bases). V was cut by 3 bases and J by 2 bases, with 16 bases left in between. The CDR3 sequence is 16 residues long. The germline V gene encodes CDR1 LNHDA and CDR2 SQIVND (reference sequence). This CDR3 reads CASSISPARGNYGYTF. The CDR3 DNA reads TGTGCCAGTAGTATTTCCCCAGCCAGGGGCAACTATGGCTACACCTTC.

J is TRBJ1-1 and V is TRBV20-1; TRBD1 aligns across 8 bases. The CDR3 extends over 11 amino acids. In germline, CDR1 is DFQATT, CDR2 SNEGSKA (reference sequence). CDR3 coding DNA: TGCGGTACAGGGGGGCTCACTGAAGCTTTCTTT. Its protein is CGTGGLTEAFF.

The V call is TRBV29-1, the J call TRBJ2-7, with D perhaps matching TRBD2 (6 bases). Trimming took 4 bases from V and 3 from J, leaving 16 bases between them. CDR3 length: 14 residues. CDR1 is SQVTM, CDR2 ANQGSEA, per germline. The CDR3 bases are TGCAGCGTTGGTTACTGGGCGGGGCACTACGAGCAGTACTTC. Its translation is CSVGYWAGHYEQYF.

The genes are TRBV5-1 and TRBJ2-2, with 7 bases identical to TRBD2. The CDR3 extends over 17 amino acids. The junction had 13 bases not matched to a gene; V was cut back by 3 bases and J by 5 bases. Germline values: CDR1 SGHRS, CDR2 YFSETQ. DNA for the CDR3: TGCGCCAGCAGCTCCGCAGTCGGGGTCGGGAGGACCGGGGAGCTGTTTTTT. Protein sequence: CASSSAVGVGRTGELFF.

The chain combines TRBV5-1 with TRBJ2-5; no firm D call. CDR1 is SGHRS, CDR2 YFSETQ, per germline. V dropped 0 bases and J dropped 3 bases, with 12 bases sitting between them. CDR3 size: 15 residues. In DNA, the CDR3 is TGCGCCAGCAGCTTGGGTCTAGAGGTAAAAGAGACCCAGTACTTC. It is translated as CASSLGLEVKETQYF. Variable domain in full (rest from reference TRBV5-1 and TRBJ2-5): KAGVTQTPRYLIKTRGQQVTLSCSPISGHRSVSWYQQTPGQGLQFLFEYFSETQRNKGNFPGRFSGRQFSNSRSEMNVSTLELGDSALYLCASSLGLEVKETQYFGPGTRLLVL.

The V and J genes are TRBV6-5 and TRBJ2-7; 9 bases map to TRBD1. Looked up from germline, CDR1 is MNHEY and CDR2 is SVGAGI. The CDR3 totals 14 residues. The V and J ends lost 6 bases and 4 bases, in that order; junction bases with no gene match: 7. The CDR3 here is CASSTGGSKYEQYF. The CDR3 DNA follows: TGTGCCAGCAGCACAGGGGGCTCTAAGTACGAGCAGTACTTC.

The chain is built from TRBV10-1 and TRBJ2-1; 13 bases align to TRBD2. The CDR3 contains 17 residues. From germline, CDR1 is WNHNN and CDR2 SYGVQD (reference sequence). Trimming at V came to 4 bases and at J to 3 bases, leaving 6 bases not matched to a gene. The CDR3 sequence: CASSGTGTSGDYNEQFF. Here the CDR3 DNA reads TGCGCCAGCAGTGGGACTGGGACTAGCGGGGACTACAATGAGCAGTTCTTC.

The chain links TRBV2 to TRBJ2-5; possible D gene TRBD1, 5 bases. The closer fit of TRBJ2-7 to the DNA end suggests the J call may be wrong. The germline V gene encodes CDR1 SNHLY and CDR2 FYNNEI. The CDR3 extends over 17 amino acids. The CDR3 bases are TGTGCCAGCAGGGGCTCCTATTACAGGACATTGTCCTACGAGCAGTACTTC. Translated: CASRGSYYRTLSYEQYF.

The chain uses TRBV6-1 and TRBJ1-3, with 7 bases fitting TRBD1. Germline CDR1 MNHNS, CDR2 SASEGT. V gave up 7 bases and J gave up 3 bases; unmatched junction bases: 3. The CDR3 is made up of 13 amino acids. Here the CDR3 DNA reads TGTGCCAGCAAAAACAGGGGTGGAAACACCATATATTTT. The encoded protein is CASKNRGGNTIYF.

V gene TRBV6-1 combines with J gene TRBJ2-1; a possible D gene is TRBD1 (5 bases). Trimming took off 8 bases at V and 1 base at J, with 15 bases between the two ends. This CDR3 contains 15 residues. Germline CDR1 is MNHNS and CDR2 is SASEGT. The CDR3 nucleotides are TGTGCCAGCCTCCAGGGTATCGGGTCCTACAATGAGCAGTTCTTC. Amino acid sequence: CASLQGIGSYNEQFF.

The CDR3 here is CATTDRVHEQYF. The CDR3 DNA is TGTGCCACCACGGACAGGGTTCACGAGCAGTACTTC. The J gene is TRBJ2-7, the V gene TRBV28; TRBD1 matches 8 bases. Germline assignment: CDR1 MDHEN and CDR2 SYDVKM. The V and J ends lost 10 bases and 5 bases, in that order; junction bases with no gene match: 7. The CDR3 spans 12 residues.

The rearrangement joins TRBV5-1 to TRBJ2-7; 8 nucleotides agree with TRBD2. V dropped 1 base and J dropped 1; count of bases not matched to a gene: 7. CDR3 length: 16 residues. In germline, CDR1 is SGHRS, CDR2 YFSETQ. The CDR3 coding sequence is TGCGCCAGCAGCTTGTTAAAGGGACTAGATTCCTACGAGCAGTACTTC. Protein sequence: CASSLLKGLDSYEQYF.

The chain joins TRBV6-1 to TRBJ2-5; D is perhaps TRBD1 (7 bases). V dropped 0 bases and J dropped 1 base, with 12 bases sitting between them. The CDR3 extends over 16 amino acids. Germline CDR1 is MNHNS and CDR2 is SASEGT. The CDR3 region has the DNA TGTGCCAGCAGTGAAGCGTGGAGGGGGCCCCAAGAGACCCAGTACTTC. Its translation: CASSEAWRGPQETQYF.

The chain uses TRBV10-3 and TRBJ2-4, with 8 bases fitting TRBD2. Germline values: CDR1 ENHRY, CDR2 SYGVKD. This CDR3 is 12 amino acids long. V was pared by 10 bases and J by 8 bases, with 7 bases of the junction left unmatched. The CDR3 region is CASAPGGDIQYF. In DNA, the CDR3 is TGTGCCAGCGCCCCGGGGGGGGACATTCAGTACTTC.

V is TRBV5-8 and J is TRBJ2-5, with 14 bases lining up with TRBD2. Per the germline V gene, CDR1 is SGHTS and CDR2 is YDEGEE. CDR3 length: 16 residues. Trimming at V came to 0 bases and at J to 5 bases, leaving 3 bases not matched to a gene. The DNA of the CDR3 is TGTGCCAGCAGCTTGGGACTAGCGGGGGGGAGTGAGACCCAGTACTTC. Amino acid sequence: CASSLGLAGGSETQYF.

The chain employs TRBV9 and TRBJ1-1; TRBD1 matches at 7 bases. The trim removed 2 bases at V and 2 bases at J, leaving 3 bases unmatched. The CDR3 is made up of 14 amino acids. The germline V gene has CDR1 SGDLS and CDR2 YYNGEE. CDR3 sequence: CASSVGTENTEAFF. The CDR3 coding sequence is TGTGCCAGCAGCGTTGGGACAGAAAACACTGAAGCTTTCTTT. Full variable domain (rest looked up from reference TRBV9 and TRBJ1-1): DSGVTQTPKHLITATGQRVTLRCSPRSGDLSVYWYQQSLDQGLQFLIQYYNGEERAKGNILERFSAQQFPDLHSELNLSSLELGDSALYFCASSVGTENTEAFFGQGTRLTVV.

The gene calls are TRBV7-8 and TRBJ1-2; D not resolved. Trimming stripped 1 base from V and 1 base from J, with 4 bases between. This CDR3 region has 13 residues. Germline lookup yields CDR1 SGHVS and CDR2 FQNEAQ. CDR3 DNA: TGTGCCAGCAGCTTAGACAGTAACTATGGCTACACCTTC. Its translation is CASSLDSNYGYTF.

The chain couples TRBV18 to TRBJ1-1; TRBD1 matches 9 bases. Trimming at V came to 2 bases and at J to 3 bases, leaving 16 bases not matched to a gene. The CDR3 is made up of 19 amino acids. CDR1 is KGHSH and CDR2 is LQKENI in the germline V gene. CDR3 DNA: TGTGCCAGCTCACCAAGGATGGGACAGGGCCCCAAAGGGGACACTGAAGCTTTCTTT. Protein: CASSPRMGQGPKGDTEAFF.

The chain employs TRBV28 and TRBJ1-3; possible D gene TRBD1, 5 bases. This CDR3 has 17 amino acids. Germline V gene lookup returns CDR1 MDHEN and CDR2 SYDVKM. The ends were cut back, 7 bases at V and 1 base at J, with 20 bases in the middle. CDR3 DNA: TGTGCCAGCACTATGGGGGGAACAATAAAATCTGGAAACACCATATATTTT. It is translated as CASTMGGTIKSGNTIYF.

V and J are TRBV7-8 and TRBJ2-7, with TRBD2 matching over 8 bases. This CDR3 region has 15 residues. After removal of 0 bases from V and 4 bases from J, the junction contained 5 bases not matched to a gene. CDR1 and CDR2 from the germline V gene are SGHVS and FQNEAQ. CDR3 sequence reads: CASSLAPAGGYEQYF. The CDR3 DNA sequence: TGTGCCAGCAGCTTAGCGCCTGCGGGGGGATACGAGCAGTACTTC.

V and J are TRBV11-2 and TRBJ2-7, with TRBD2 as a possible D gene (5 bases). The CDR3 has 12 residues. The V gene's germline CDR1 is SGHAT and CDR2 FQNNGV. The V end lost 5 bases, the J end lost 2 bases, and 7 bases lay between the germline ends. The CDR3 sequence is CASSLGTYEQYF. Written as DNA, the CDR3 is TGTGCCAGCAGCCTCGGGACCTACGAGCAGTACTTC.

This chain links TRBV7-9 with TRBJ2-2; possible D gene TRBD1, 6 bases. Germline V gene data show CDR1 as SEHNR and CDR2 as FQNEAQ (reference sequence). This CDR3 contains 13 residues. Deletions cut 4 bases from V and 4 bases from J, with 7 bases between. The CDR3: CASSSTGTGELFF. The CDR3 DNA sequence: TGTGCCAGCAGCTCGACAGGCACCGGGGAGCTGTTTTTT.

The chain has TRBV4-3 and TRBJ2-3, with 11 positions matching TRBD1. J gave up 3 bases and V 3 bases, and 11 bases lay outside the gene matches. Germline V gene data show CDR1 as LGHNA and CDR2 as YSLEER. This CDR3 region has 18 residues. The CDR3 nucleotides are TGCGCCAGCAGCCATCAAGGACAGGGGGCAGAGCTAACAGATACGCAGTATTTT. Translation gives CASSHQGQGAELTDTQYF.

The chain recombines TRBV27 with TRBJ2-7; unclear D gene. The V end was cut by 6 bases, the J end by 0 bases, with 9 bases between. CDR3 length: 13 amino acids. Germline V gene lookup returns CDR1 MNHEY and CDR2 SMNVEV (reference sequence). In DNA, the CDR3 is TGTGCCAGCAGATCAGACTTCTCCTACGAGCAGTACTTC. Translated: CASRSDFSYEQYF.

J is TRBJ1-1 and V is TRBV2; TRBD1 matches at 7 bases. Germline V gene sequence: CDR1 SNHLY, CDR2 FYNNEI. J gave up 2 bases and V 6 bases, and 3 bases lay outside the gene matches. The CDR3 contains 13 residues. CDR3 sequence: CASRNRGNTEAFF. CDR3 in DNA: TGTGCCAGCAGGAACAGGGGCAACACTGAAGCTTTCTTT.

The rearrangement links TRBV29-1 to TRBJ1-2; no clear D. The CDR3 extends over 12 amino acids. Germline V gene data show CDR1 as SQVTM and CDR2 as ANQGSEA. The V and J ends lost 5 bases and 6 bases respectively, with 13 bases between them. The chain's CDR3 is CSVSGGGHGYTF. The CDR3 DNA reads TGCAGCGTTTCCGGCGGAGGGCATGGCTACACCTTC.

A remark on this clone: Germline and junction disagree at one end, which may indicate a read error. The rearrangement links TRBV19 to TRBJ2-3; 7 nucleotides match TRBD1. This CDR3 region has 16 residues. Germline CDR1 is LNHDA and CDR2 is SQIVND (reference sequence). DNA for the CDR3: TGTGCCAGTAGTATCTTGGGTGGCACGGGGACAGATACGCGGTATTTT. It is translated as CASSILGGTGTDTRYF.

The rearrangement links TRBV15 to TRBJ1-5; D gene unclear. The V and J ends lost 0 bases and 0 bases respectively, with 21 bases between them. The CDR3 runs to 20 residues. Germline V gene sequence: CDR1 LNHNV, CDR2 YYDKDF (reference sequence). The DNA of the CDR3 is TGTGCCACCAGCAGAGACCGTGGAGGGCGCCTGTCATATAGCAATCAGCCCCAGCATTTT. Its protein is CATSRDRGGRLSYSNQPQHF.

The chain carries TRBV7-2 and TRBJ2-2; 7 bases map to TRBD1. J gave up 7 bases and V 6 bases, and 8 bases lay outside the gene matches. CDR3 length: 14 residues. Germline values: CDR1 SGHTA, CDR2 FQGNSA. The CDR3 sequence is CASSFGQGDGELFF. The CDR3 nucleotides are TGTGCCAGCAGTTTCGGGCAGGGGGACGGGGAGCTGTTTTTT.